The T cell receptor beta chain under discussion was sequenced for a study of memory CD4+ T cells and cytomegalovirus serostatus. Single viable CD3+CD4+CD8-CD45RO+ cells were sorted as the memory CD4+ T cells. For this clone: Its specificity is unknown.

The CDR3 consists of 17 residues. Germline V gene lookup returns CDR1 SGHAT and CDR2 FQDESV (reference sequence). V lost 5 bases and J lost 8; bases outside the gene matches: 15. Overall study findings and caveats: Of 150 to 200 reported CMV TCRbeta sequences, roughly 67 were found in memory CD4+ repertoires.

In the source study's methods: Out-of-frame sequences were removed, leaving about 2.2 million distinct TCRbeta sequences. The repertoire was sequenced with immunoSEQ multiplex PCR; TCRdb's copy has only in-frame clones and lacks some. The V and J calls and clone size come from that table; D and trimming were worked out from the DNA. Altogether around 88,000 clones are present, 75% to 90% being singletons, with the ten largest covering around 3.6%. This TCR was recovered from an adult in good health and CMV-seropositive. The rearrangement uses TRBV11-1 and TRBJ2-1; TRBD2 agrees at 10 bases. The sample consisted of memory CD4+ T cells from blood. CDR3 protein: CASSPHSSGRAVDEQFF. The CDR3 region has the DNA TGTGCCAGCAGCCCTCACTCAAGCGGGAGGGCGGTGGATGAGCAGTTCTTC. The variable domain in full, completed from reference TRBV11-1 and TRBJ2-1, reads EAEVAQSPRYKITEKSQAVAFWCDPISGHATLYWYRQILGQGPELLVQFQDESVVDDSQLPKDRFSAERLKGVDSTLKIQPAELGDSAMYLCASSPHSSGRAVDEQFFGPGTRLTVL.